The 21 T cell receptor beta chains below were found in one sample sequenced in a study of CD8 T cells in ankylosing spondylitis. Each CDR3 protein gets one entry after TCRdb re-called the 5' RACE reads with MiXCR. The sample consists of roughly 86,000 distinct CDR3 sequences, around 10% of them appearing once. The material sequenced was blood, either unsorted or a sorted T cell fraction (not recorded which). These receptors were obtained from a male donor with ankylosing spondylitis or in good health (not recorded which).

There are many counts of this clonotype. The gene calls are TRBV5-1 and TRBJ2-1; 8 positions match TRBD1. The germline CDR1 and CDR2 sequences are SGHRS and YFSETQ. The V segment lost 2 bases and the J segment 6 bases; nucleotides outside the gene matches: 4. The CDR3 runs 14 residues. CDR3 loop: CASSFFGQGNEQFF. The DNA of the CDR3 is TGCGCCAGCAGCTTCTTCGGACAGGGCAATGAGCAGTTCTTC.

This clonotype was seen many times. The V gene is TRBV5-1, the J gene TRBJ1-4; D gene ambiguous. V lost 0 bases to trimming and J lost 3 bases, with 12 bases between them. The CDR3 runs to 16 residues. Germline CDR1 reads SGHRS; CDR2 reads YFSETQ. CDR3 sequence: CASSLVASAANEKLFF. The CDR3, as DNA: TGCGCCAGCAGCTTGGTGGCGTCTGCGGCTAATGAAAAACTGTTTTTT. Filled out from reference TRBV5-1 and TRBJ1-4, the complete variable domain reads KAGVTQTPRYLIKTRGQQVTLSCSPISGHRSVSWYQQTPGQGLQFLFEYFSETQRNKGNFPGRFSGRQFSNSRSEMNVSTLELGDSALYLCASSLVASAANEKLFFGSGTQLSVL.

The sample holds a few counts of this clonotype. V is TRBV7-2 and J is TRBJ2-3, with 8 bases that match TRBD1. The CDR3 runs to 15 residues. Germline V lookup: CDR1 SGHTA, CDR2 FQGNSA. Trimming removed 1 base from V and 3 bases from J; junction bases left unmatched: 3. The CDR3 DNA reads as TGTGCCAGCAGCTTAGGGACAGGGTTTACAGATACGCAGTATTTT. Its translation: CASSLGTGFTDTQYF. Full variable domain (missing parts from reference TRBV7-2 and TRBJ2-3): GAGVSQSPSNKVTEKGKDVELRCDPISGHTALYWYRQSLGQGLEFLIYFQGNSAPDKSGLPSDRFSAERTGGSVSTLTIQRTQQEDSAVYLCASSLGTGFTDTQYFGPGTRLTVL.

The gene calls are TRBV11-2 and TRBJ1-5; 7 bases line up with TRBD1. The V gene end was trimmed by 5 bases and the J gene end by 2 bases; junction bases not matched to a gene: 6. Germline lookup yields CDR1 SGHAT and CDR2 FQNNGV. The CDR3 extends over 15 amino acids. The CDR3 sequence: CASSTTGDGNQPQHF. CDR3 DNA: TGTGCCAGCAGCACCACAGGGGACGGCAATCAGCCCCAGCATTTT.

This clonotype was seen ten or more times. The V gene is TRBV27, the J gene TRBJ1-2; D unresolved. The CDR3 spans 12 residues. Germline-derived CDR1 and CDR2 are MNHEY and SMNVEV (reference sequence). V was clipped by 8 bases and J by 4 bases, with 11 bases between them. The CDR3 coding sequence is TGTGCCAGCGGGGTGGCTGGCTATGGCTACACCTTC. Translated: CASGVAGYGYTF.

This clonotype was seen at least ten times. This chain links TRBV4-1 with TRBJ1-1; no definite D call. Trimming left V 3 bases short and J 0 bases short, with 23 bases between. Germline V CDR1 and CDR2: MGHRA, YSYEKL. There are 19 residues in the CDR3. For the CDR3, the DNA is TGCGCCAGCAGCCACCTGACGACCAAGGCGGGTTTCATGAACACTGAAGCTTTCTTT. This codes for CASSHLTTKAGFMNTEAFF.

This clonotype was seen ten or more times. The chain recombines TRBV7-9 with TRBJ2-3; 8 nucleotides align to TRBD1. This CDR3 has 17 amino acids. V shed 2 bases and J 3 bases; nucleotides not matched to a gene: 10. Per the germline V gene, CDR1 is SEHNR and CDR2 is FQNEAQ (reference sequence). Here the CDR3 reads CASSLTAGGAGTDTQYF. The CDR3 coding sequence is TGTGCCAGCAGCTTAACGGCAGGGGGCGCTGGGACAGATACGCAGTATTTT.

Many counts were recorded for this clonotype. V and J are TRBV4-2 and TRBJ1-4; 7 bases line up with TRBD1. This CDR3 is built from 15 residues. V lost 1 base, J lost 8 bases, and 7 bases stayed unmatched. Germline lookup yields CDR1 LGHNA and CDR2 YNFKEQ. The CDR3 here is CASSQGQGDGEKLFF. The CDR3 DNA sequence: TGTGCCAGCAGCCAAGGACAGGGCGATGGGGAAAAACTGTTTTTT.

This clonotype has ten or more counts. The V and J genes are TRBV9 and TRBJ1-6, with 9 bases that match TRBD1. V dropped 4 bases and J dropped 9; count of bases not matched to a gene: 8. The CDR3 spans 15 residues. The germline gives CDR1 SGDLS, CDR2 YYNGEE. In nucleotides, the CDR3 is TGTGCCAGCAGCACAGCCGGGACAGGGATTTCACCCCTCCACTTT. Protein product: CASSTAGTGISPLHF.

This clonotype has a handful of counts. The J gene is TRBJ1-5, the V gene TRBV6-1; D is perhaps TRBD1 (5 bases). Between the trimmed V and J ends, which lost 6 bases and 2 bases, there was a span of 14 bases. The CDR3 has 15 residues. The V gene's germline CDR1 is MNHNS and CDR2 SASEGT. CDR3 protein: CASRAGPTGNQPQHF. In DNA form, the CDR3 reads TGTGCCAGCAGGGCGGGACCGACCGGCAATCAGCCCCAGCATTTT.

This clonotype was seen repeatedly, ten times or more. The genes are TRBV4-2 and TRBJ2-7; no firm D call. Deletions cut 0 bases from V and 6 bases from J, with 9 bases between. The CDR3 has 13 residues. CDR1 is LGHNA and CDR2 is YNFKEQ in the germline V gene. CDR3 residues: CASSQDTQLEQYF. The CDR3 region has the DNA TGTGCCAGCAGCCAAGATACACAGCTCGAGCAGTACTTC.

This clonotype was seen repeatedly, ten times or more. The chain has TRBV12-3 or TRBV12-4 and TRBJ2-3; a possible D gene is TRBD2 (6 bases). Trimming removed 4 bases from V and 1 base from J, with 12 bases in between. The CDR3 totals 15 residues. The CDR3 nucleotides are TGTGCCAGCAGTTCCTCTCCGGGGGGCACAGATACGCAGTATTTT. This encodes CASSSSPGGTDTQYF.

This clonotype has at least ten counts. V and J are TRBV5-1 and TRBJ2-6; D unresolved. Germline V gene lookup returns CDR1 SGHRS and CDR2 YFSETQ. Deletions cut 0 bases from V and 0 bases from J, with 7 bases between. There are 16 residues in the CDR3. CDR3 DNA sequence: TGCGCCAGCAGCTTGGATGGGAACTCTGGGGCCAACGTCCTGACTTTC. Protein sequence: CASSLDGNSGANVLTF.

V usage is TRBV7-2 and J usage is TRBJ2-1; 13 positions agree with TRBD2. Germline CDR1 and CDR2: SGHTA and FQGNSA. The CDR3 length is 15 residues. Trimming cost V 4 bases and J 10 bases; bases outside gene matches: 7. Here the CDR3 DNA reads TGTGCCAGCAGCTCGCAAGGACTAGCGGGGGACGAGCAGTTCTTC. Protein product: CASSSQGLAGDEQFF.

Many counts were recorded for this clonotype. The chain recombines TRBV12-3 or TRBV12-4 with TRBJ2-5; 7 nucleotides match TRBD1. J gave up 5 bases and V 5 bases, and 11 bases lay outside the gene matches. The CDR3 length is 15 residues. The CDR3 loop is CASSQEGTVSETQYF. The CDR3 region has the DNA TGTGCCAGCAGTCAAGAGGGGACAGTTTCGGAGACCCAGTACTTC.

Ten or more counts support this clonotype. The chain recombines TRBV20-1 with TRBJ2-5, with 8 nucleotides matching TRBD2. Germline lookup yields CDR1 DFQATT and CDR2 SNEGSKA (reference sequence). This CDR3 is built from 13 residues. The trim removed 6 bases at V and 2 bases at J, leaving 5 bases unmatched. Here the CDR3 reads CSAVSGVQETQYF. The CDR3 bases are TGCAGTGCGGTTAGCGGGGTACAAGAGACCCAGTACTTC.

This clonotype was counted ten times or more. The chain couples TRBV27 to TRBJ1-1; D might be TRBD1 (5 bases). The CDR3 extends over 12 amino acids. V gave up 7 bases and J gave up 2 bases, with 8 bases separating them. Per germline, CDR1 MNHEY and CDR2 SMNVEV (reference sequence). The CDR3 region has the DNA TGTGCCAGCAAAGACAGAAACACTGAAGCTTTCTTT. Amino acid sequence: CASKDRNTEAFF.

In this sample, this clonotype turned up a few times. The gene calls are TRBV12-3 or TRBV12-4 and TRBJ2-1; D is uncertain. Trimming removed 9 bases at V and 2 bases at J, with 5 bases between. The CDR3 has 11 amino acids. In DNA form, the CDR3 reads TGTGCCAGTCAGACCTACAATGAGCAGTTCTTC. Translating gives CASQTYNEQFF.

Notes on this clonotype: One base away lies a much larger clone, so this may be a sequencing read error. This rearrangement joins TRBV3-1 to TRBJ2-5; D not certain. Germline-derived CDR1 and CDR2 are LGHDT and YNNKEL (reference sequence). There are 14 residues in the CDR3. For the CDR3, the DNA is TGTGCCGGCAGCCAACACCACCTACAAGAGACCCAGTACTTC. Residues: CAGSQHHLQETQYF.

On this clonotype: With a much larger clone just one base away, this may be a read error. The chain uses TRBV20-1 and TRBJ2-4; D is perhaps TRBD2 (6 bases). Germline loops: CDR1 DFQATT, CDR2 SNEGSKA (reference sequence). This CDR3 is 15 amino acids long. The CDR3 loop is CSAFLPGEAKSIQYF. The CDR3 bases are TGCAGTGCTTTCCTCCCGGGGGAGGCCAAAAGCATTCAGTACTTC.

As for this clonotype: One base away lies a much larger clone, so this may be a sequencing read error. V is TRBV5-1 and J is TRBJ1-2, with TRBD1 identical over 11 bases. This CDR3 comprises 16 residues. The germline CDR1 and CDR2 sequences are SGHRS and YFSETQ. Losses at the gene ends were 6 bases for V and 10 bases for J; bases not matched to a gene: 17. CDR3 sequence: CASTLGQGAEFADYTF. In nucleotides, the CDR3 is TGCGCCAGCACCCTTGGACAGGGGGCGGAATTCGCTGACTACACCTTC. The full variable domain, rest sourced from reference TRBV5-1 and TRBJ1-2, is KAGVTQTPRYLIKTRGQQVTLSCSPISGHRSVSWYQQTPGQGLQFLFEYFSETQRNKGNFPGRFSGRQFSNSRSEMNVSTLELGDSALYLCASTLGQGAEFADYTFGSGTRLTVV.